The rows below give T cell receptor beta chains drawn from one sample of a study of blood T cell repertoires in COVID-19. Data came from immunoSEQ multiplex PCR; TCRdb stores just in-frame clones and leaves some out. Here the sample spans some 250,000 clones, under 90% being singletons. Source material: PBMCs or T cells enriched from blood (not recorded which). These receptor sequences come from a woman in her twenties or thirties with acute COVID-19. Both conserved end residues are part of each CDR3. D genes are given only for firm matches. Size is omitted from some rows. Given values are once, few, many or a class for expanded clones.

TRBV2	once	NA	TRBJ1-2	CASSEGGLGYGYTF	TGTGCCAGCAGTGAGGGAGGGCTTGGGTATGGCTACACCTTC
TRBV27	NA	NA	TRBJ1-5	CATRDRNNQPQHF	TGTGCCACCCGAGACAGGAACAATCAGCCCCAGCATTTT
TRBV15	once	NA	TRBJ1-3	CATSTLPGNTIYF	TGTGCCACCAGCACCCTACCTGGAAACACCATATATTTT
TRBV20-1	once	NA	TRBJ1-1	CSASRSTEAFF	TGCAGTGCTAGTCGGAGCACTGAAGCTTTCTTT
TRBV9	NA	NA	TRBJ2-1	CASSVDGSEQFF	TGTGCCAGCAGCGTCGACGGGAGTGAGCAGTTCTTC
TRBV5-1	NA	NA	TRBJ1-1	CASSLKIPGPLNTEAFF	TGCGCCAGCAGCTTGAAAATTCCGGGTCCCCTGAACACTGAAGCTTTCTTT
TRBV7-6	NA	TRBD2	TRBJ2-5	CASSLGTSGETQYF	TGTGCCAGCAGCTTAGGGACTAGCGGGGAGACCCAGTACTTC
TRBV4-3	NA	NA	TRBJ1-5	CASSQYNSNQPQHF	TGCGCCAGCAGCCAATACAATAGCAATCAGCCCCAGCATTTT
TRBV13	few	TRBD1	TRBJ1-5	CASSWGQGGDQPQHF	TGTGCCAGCAGCTGGGGACAGGGGGGAGATCAGCCCCAGCATTTT
TRBV10-3	NA	TRBD1	TRBJ1-2	CAISESRGPPNYGYTF	TGTGCCATCAGTGAGTCGAGGGGGCCCCCAAACTATGGCTACACCTTC
TRBV6-2/TRBV6-3	NA	NA	TRBJ1-5	CASSYLFGRTNQPQHF	TGTGCCAGCAGTTATCTGTTCGGTCGTACTAATCAGCCCCAGCATTTT
TRBV7-2	NA	TRBD2	TRBJ2-1	CASSLARGGQPGQFF	TGTGCCAGCAGCTTAGCCCGGGGGGGGCAGCCGGGGCAGTTCTTC
TRBV25-1	NA	NA	TRBJ1-1	CASSELGREVAEAFF	TGTGCCAGCAGTGAATTGGGCAGGGAGGTTGCTGAAGCTTTCTTT
TRBV11-2	NA	NA	TRBJ1-6	CASSPPGPETPLHF	TGTGCCAGCAGCCCTCCGGGTCCAGAGACACCCCTCCACTTT
TRBV11-2	NA	TRBD1	TRBJ1-1	CASSLDLMGTGGGNTEAFF	TGTGCCAGCAGCTTAGATCTAATGGGGACAGGGGGCGGGAACACTGAAGCTTTCTTT
TRBV30	NA	NA	TRBJ2-3	CAWSVGYSSTDTQYF	TGTGCCTGGAGTGTGGGCTACTCTAGCACAGATACGCAGTATTTT
TRBV6-5	NA	NA	TRBJ1-2	CASSYNSRPSGYTF	TGTGCCAGCAGTTACAATTCCAGGCCATCCGGCTACACCTTC
TRBV5-1	NA	TRBD1	TRBJ2-3	CASSLEGQASTDTQYF	TGCGCCAGCAGCTTGGAAGGACAGGCATCTACGGATACGCAGTATTTT
TRBV10-3	NA	NA	TRBJ1-5	CAIRPDTQGQPQHF	TGTGCCATCAGACCCGACACCCAAGGTCAGCCCCAGCATTTT
TRBV10-3	once	TRBD1	TRBJ1-5	CAISESDRGNQPQHF	TGTGCCATCAGTGAGTCCGACAGGGGGAATCAGCCCCAGCATTTT
TRBV7-8	NA	NA	TRBJ1-3	CASSFGEGNSGNTIYF	TGTGCCAGCAGCTTCGGGGAGGGGAACTCTGGAAACACCATATATTTT
TRBV30	NA	NA	TRBJ1-2	CAWTGDIYGYTF	TGTGCCTGGACAGGGGACATCTATGGCTACACCTTC
TRBV9	NA	TRBD1	TRBJ2-1	CASSQHRDRGINEQFF	TGTGCCAGCAGCCAGCACCGGGACAGGGGTATCAATGAGCAGTTCTTC
TRBV6-5	NA	TRBD2	TRBJ2-3	CASRATSGTDTQYF	TGTGCCAGCAGGGCGACTAGCGGCACAGATACGCAGTATTTT
TRBV18	NA	NA	TRBJ2-7	CASSLLVTVSSYEQYF	TGTGCCAGCTCACTACTGGTGACAGTGAGCTCCTACGAGCAGTACTTC
TRBV25-1	NA	TRBD2	TRBJ2-1	CASSGLAEINEQFF	TGTGCCAGCAGCGGACTAGCGGAGATTAATGAGCAGTTCTTC
TRBV29-1	NA	NA	TRBJ1-2	CSTSGAGDYGYTF	TGCAGCACCTCAGGGGCTGGTGACTATGGCTACACCTTC
TRBV29-1	NA	TRBD1	TRBJ2-7	CSAVSYRGRGEQYF	TGCAGCGCAGTATCATACAGGGGGAGAGGCGAGCAGTACTTC